This entry is about one T cell receptor beta chain. Its antigen is not identified. Clones were read by immunoSEQ multiplex PCR, and TCRdb kept only the in-frame ones, dropping some. The sample records around 15,000 clones, about two thirds being singletons. The data were obtained in a study of T cell clonotyping in hematopoietic cell transplantation. General study results and limits: At the given depth, recipient repertoires were over 95% de novo clonotypes. Pathologically expanded recipient clonotypes increased progressively from day 30 to day 180 as diversity fell. Graft donor and pretransplant recipient Inverse Simpson Index values predicted broader posttransplant TCR diversity. Cells were unsorted, so CD4 and CD8 contributions were not separated.

The CDR3 sequence is 14 residues long. Per the germline V gene, CDR1 is LGHNA and CDR2 is YNFKEQ. The V end was cut by 1 base, the J end by 4 bases, with 10 bases between. The origin of this receptor is a male patient aged 50 to 59 who had an allogeneic stem cell transplant from an unrelated donor, so T cells may come from the graft donor. Some clones in this sample may be carry-over from other donors' samples. Material: PBMCs, obtained 30 days after allogeneic stem cell transplant. The chain couples TRBV4-2 to TRBJ1-2, with D possibly matching TRBD1 (6 bases). The CDR3 loop is CASSQVDRIYGYTF. CDR3 DNA sequence: TGTGCCAGCAGCCAAGTTGACAGGATCTATGGCTACACCTTC.